Sequencing of this T cell receptor beta chain was carried out in a study of blood T cell repertoires in COVID-19. The overall study: T cells, B-cell-depleted T cells, or PBMCs supplied cDNA or gDNA.

Only in-frame clones appear in the TCRdb table, and some are missing; sequencing was by immunoSEQ multiplex PCR. Counted here are 280,000 or so clones, 80% to 90% occurring once; the ten biggest clones make up 2.2%. This clone turned up a few times. CDR1 is SGHAT and CDR2 is FQDESV in the germline V gene (reference sequence). This CDR3 has 15 amino acids. The junction had 6 bases not matched to a gene; V was cut back by 3 bases and J by 2 bases. In Cohort 3, a recovered donor had either two negative PCRs, clearance, or symptom resolution. The sequence came from a man aged 25 to 40 who had recovered from COVID-19. The chain employs TRBV11-1 and TRBJ2-7, with 8 nucleotides matching TRBD2. Input material: PBMCs or T cells enriched from blood (not recorded which). In DNA, the CDR3 is TGTGCCAGCAGCTTGGTTAGCGGGGTAGCCTACGAGCAGTACTTC. Protein product: CASSLVSGVAYEQYF.